This T cell receptor beta chain emerged from a study of shared clonotypes between healthy human individuals. Turning to the study itself: Donor ages ranged 18 to 49 years: a couple of women, a few men.

Per the germline V gene, CDR1 is SGHTA and CDR2 is FQGNSA. V gave up 3 bases and J gave up 0 bases; unmatched junction bases: 8. The CDR3 spans 16 residues. Samples underwent the assay at deep level. Clones were sequenced by immunoSEQ multiplex PCR, and TCRdb holds only the in-frame ones, with some missing. The sample lists about 490,000 clones; 81% were seen once. The healthy adult donors were HIV-negative and reported no recent acute infections or vaccinations. When samples were unsorted, about 90 million PBMCs were used for genomic DNA. Source material: PBMCs. This clonotype originated in a woman in her forties in good health. Some clones in this sample may be carry-over from other donors' samples. This chain links TRBV7-2 with TRBJ2-7; 7 nucleotides line up with TRBD2. CDR3 sequence reads: CASSFHGGSNSYEQYF. CDR3 nucleotides: TGTGCCAGCAGCTTTCACGGGGGGAGTAACTCCTACGAGCAGTACTTC. Variable domain in full (rest from reference TRBV7-2 and TRBJ2-7): GAGVSQSPSNKVTEKGKDVELRCDPISGHTALYWYRQSLGQGLEFLIYFQGNSAPDKSGLPSDRFSAERTGGSVSTLTIQRTQQEDSAVYLCASSFHGGSNSYEQYFGPGTRLTVT.